This TCR beta chain was captured by sequencing in a study of T cell responses to AZD1222 COVID-19 vaccine. CDR3 length equals 15 residues. V dropped 1 base and J dropped 0 bases, with 10 bases sitting between them. CDR1 and CDR2 (germline): KGHSH, LQKENI. Second-dose recipients at about 4 or about 12 weeks were treated as one pooled group. Remarks on this clone: Its target is unknown.

Findings and limits, study-wide: White British ancestry dominated among donors, who included more females, and clonal diversity was possibly underestimated. Reports indicate that nearly half of spike-specific TCRs are directed at unmutated variant regions. Baseline serology detected seropositivity in only 5 or 6 AZD1222 recipients.

The method was immunoSEQ multiplex PCR; TCRdb's version includes in-frame clones alone and lacks a portion of them. The table includes about 48,000 clones, approximately 89% detected once. The TCR was taken from an adult who received the AZD1222 COVID-19 vaccine. The chain recombines TRBV18 with TRBJ2-7; no definite D call. The sample was peripheral blood, taken 28 days after the second AZD1222 dose. CDR3 amino acids: CASSPQSESSYEQYF. The CDR3 DNA follows: TGTGCCAGCTCACCACAATCCGAGAGCTCCTACGAGCAGTACTTC.